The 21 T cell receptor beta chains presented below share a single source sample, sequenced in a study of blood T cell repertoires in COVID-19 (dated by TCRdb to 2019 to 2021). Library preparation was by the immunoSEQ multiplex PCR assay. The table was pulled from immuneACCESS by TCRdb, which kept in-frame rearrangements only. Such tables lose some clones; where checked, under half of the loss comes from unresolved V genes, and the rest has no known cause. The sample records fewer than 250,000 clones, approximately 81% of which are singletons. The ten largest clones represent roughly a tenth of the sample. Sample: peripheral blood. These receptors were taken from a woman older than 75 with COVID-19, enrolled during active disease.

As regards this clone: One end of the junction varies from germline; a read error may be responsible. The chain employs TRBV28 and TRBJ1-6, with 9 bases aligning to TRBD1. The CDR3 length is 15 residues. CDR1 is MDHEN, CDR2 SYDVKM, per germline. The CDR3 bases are TGTGCCGGCAGTAGACCCGGGACAGGGAATTCACCCCTCCACTTT. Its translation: CAGSRPGTGNSPLHF.

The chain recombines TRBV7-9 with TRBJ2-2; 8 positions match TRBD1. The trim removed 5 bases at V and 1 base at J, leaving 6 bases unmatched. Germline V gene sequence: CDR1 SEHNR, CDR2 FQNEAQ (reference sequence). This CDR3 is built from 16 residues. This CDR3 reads CASSRDRGQNTGELFF. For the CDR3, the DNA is TGTGCCAGCAGCCGAGACAGGGGTCAGAACACCGGGGAGCTGTTTTTT.

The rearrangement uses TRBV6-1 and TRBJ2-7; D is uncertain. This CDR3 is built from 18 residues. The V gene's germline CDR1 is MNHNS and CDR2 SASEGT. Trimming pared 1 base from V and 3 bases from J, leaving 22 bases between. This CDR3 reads CASSEDVVNRREGYEQYV. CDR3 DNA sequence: TGTGCCAGCAGTGAAGATGTAGTTAACAGACGCGAAGGCTACGAGCAGTACGTC.

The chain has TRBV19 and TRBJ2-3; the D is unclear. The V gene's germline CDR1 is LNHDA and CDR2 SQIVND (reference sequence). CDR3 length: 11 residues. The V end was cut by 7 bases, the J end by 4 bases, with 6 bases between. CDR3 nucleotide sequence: TGTGCCAGTACCGAGGCAGATACGCAGTATTTT. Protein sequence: CASTEADTQYF.

For the CDR3, the DNA is TGCAGTGCTAGTACAGGGTACGGAAACACCATATATTTT. The encoded protein is CSASTGYGNTIYF. The rearrangement links TRBV20-1 to TRBJ1-3, with D possibly being TRBD1 (6 bases). Between the trimmed V and J ends, which lost 3 bases and 4 bases, there was a span of 10 bases. CDR1 is DFQATT and CDR2 is SNEGSKA in the germline V gene (reference sequence). There are 13 residues in the CDR3.

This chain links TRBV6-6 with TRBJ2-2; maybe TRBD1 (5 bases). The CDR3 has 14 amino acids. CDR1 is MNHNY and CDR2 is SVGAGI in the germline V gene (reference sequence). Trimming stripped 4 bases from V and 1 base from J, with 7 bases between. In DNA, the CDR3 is TGTGCCAGCAGTTCACAGGAGAACACCGGGGAGCTGTTTTTT. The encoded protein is CASSSQENTGELFF.

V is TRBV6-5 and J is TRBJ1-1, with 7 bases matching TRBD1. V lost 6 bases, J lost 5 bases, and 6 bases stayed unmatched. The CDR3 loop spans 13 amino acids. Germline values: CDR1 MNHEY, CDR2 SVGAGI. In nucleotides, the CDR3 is TGTGCCAGCAGCCAACAGGGGAGGACTGAAGCTTTCTTT. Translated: CASSQQGRTEAFF.

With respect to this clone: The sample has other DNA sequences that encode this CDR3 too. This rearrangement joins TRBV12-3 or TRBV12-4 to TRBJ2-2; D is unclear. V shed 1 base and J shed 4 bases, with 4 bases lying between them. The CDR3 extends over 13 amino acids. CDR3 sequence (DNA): TGTGCCAGCAGTTTAGTCTCCACCGGGGAGCTGTTTTTT. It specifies CASSLVSTGELFF.

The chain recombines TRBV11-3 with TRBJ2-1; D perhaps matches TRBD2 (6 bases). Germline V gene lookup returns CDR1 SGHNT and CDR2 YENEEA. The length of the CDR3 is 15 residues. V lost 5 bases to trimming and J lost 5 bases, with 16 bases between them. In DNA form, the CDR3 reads TGTGCCAGCAGCCGCCAGCGGGTGGGAGACAATGAGCAGTTCTTC. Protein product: CASSRQRVGDNEQFF.

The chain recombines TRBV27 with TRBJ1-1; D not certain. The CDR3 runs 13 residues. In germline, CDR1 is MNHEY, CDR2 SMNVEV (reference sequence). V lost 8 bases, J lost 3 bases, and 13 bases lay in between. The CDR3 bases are TGTGCCAGCGAGAGGCTTTTCTACACTGAAGCTTTCTTT. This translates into CASERLFYTEAFF.

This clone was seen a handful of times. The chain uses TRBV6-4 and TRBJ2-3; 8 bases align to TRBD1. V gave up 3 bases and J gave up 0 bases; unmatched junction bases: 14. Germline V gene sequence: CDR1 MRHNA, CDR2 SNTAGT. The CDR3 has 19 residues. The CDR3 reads CASSERTGRGMASTDTQYF. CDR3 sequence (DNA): TGTGCCAGCAGTGAAAGGACAGGGAGAGGTATGGCGAGCACAGATACGCAGTATTTT.

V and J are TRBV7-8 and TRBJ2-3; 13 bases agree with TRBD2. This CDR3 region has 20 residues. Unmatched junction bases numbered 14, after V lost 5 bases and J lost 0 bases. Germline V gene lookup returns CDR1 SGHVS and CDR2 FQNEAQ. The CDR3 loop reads CASSPRLAGGTRPSTDTQYF. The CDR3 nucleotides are TGTGCCAGCAGCCCAAGACTAGCGGGGGGCACCAGGCCTAGCACAGATACGCAGTATTTT.

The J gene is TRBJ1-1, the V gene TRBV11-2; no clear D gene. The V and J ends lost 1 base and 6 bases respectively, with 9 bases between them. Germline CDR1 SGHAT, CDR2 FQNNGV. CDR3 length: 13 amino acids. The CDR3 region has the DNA TGTGCCAGCAGCTTAGTCTCGGCGGCTGAAGCTTTCTTT. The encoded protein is CASSLVSAAEAFF.

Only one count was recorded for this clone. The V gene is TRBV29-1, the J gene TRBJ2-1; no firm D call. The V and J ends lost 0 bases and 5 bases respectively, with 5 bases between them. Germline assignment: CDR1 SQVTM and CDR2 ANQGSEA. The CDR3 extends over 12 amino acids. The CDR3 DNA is TGCAGCGTTGAAGACGGTAACAATGAGCAGTTCTTC. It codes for CSVEDGNNEQFF.

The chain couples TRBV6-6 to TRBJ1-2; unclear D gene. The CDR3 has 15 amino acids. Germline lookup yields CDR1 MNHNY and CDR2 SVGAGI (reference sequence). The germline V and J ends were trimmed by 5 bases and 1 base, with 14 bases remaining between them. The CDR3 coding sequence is TGTGCCAGCAGTGCCCAAGCCGAGATTAACTATGGCTACACCTTC. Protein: CASSAQAEINYGYTF.

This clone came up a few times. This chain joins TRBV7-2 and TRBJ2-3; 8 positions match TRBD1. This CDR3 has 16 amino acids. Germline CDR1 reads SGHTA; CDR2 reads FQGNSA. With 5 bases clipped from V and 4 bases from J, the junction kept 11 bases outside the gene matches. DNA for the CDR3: TGTGCCAGCAGCCTTGCAACAGGGGGACTTGCAGATACGCAGTATTTT. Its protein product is CASSLATGGLADTQYF. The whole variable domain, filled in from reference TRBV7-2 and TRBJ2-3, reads GAGVSQSPSNKVTEKGKDVELRCDPISGHTALYWYRQSLGQGLEFLIYFQGNSAPDKSGLPSDRFSAERTGGSVSTLTIQRTQQEDSAVYLCASSLATGGLADTQYFGPGTRLTVL.

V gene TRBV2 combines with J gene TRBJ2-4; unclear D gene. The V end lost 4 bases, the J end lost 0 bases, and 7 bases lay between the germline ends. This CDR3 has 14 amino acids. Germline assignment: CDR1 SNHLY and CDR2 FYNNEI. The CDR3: CASSVAVAKNIQYF. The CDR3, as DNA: TGTGCCAGCAGTGTGGCGGTAGCCAAAAACATTCAGTACTTC.

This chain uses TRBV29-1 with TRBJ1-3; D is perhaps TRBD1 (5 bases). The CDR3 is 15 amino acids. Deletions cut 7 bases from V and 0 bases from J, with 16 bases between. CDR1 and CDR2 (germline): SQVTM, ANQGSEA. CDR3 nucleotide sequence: TGCAGCGGTATAGTGGGGCAGAGCTCTGGAAACACCATATATTTT. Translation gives CSGIVGQSSGNTIYF.

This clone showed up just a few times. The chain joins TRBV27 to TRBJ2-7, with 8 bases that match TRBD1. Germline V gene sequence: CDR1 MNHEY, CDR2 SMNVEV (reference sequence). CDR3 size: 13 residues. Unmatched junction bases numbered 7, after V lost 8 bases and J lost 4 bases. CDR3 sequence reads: CASGLDRAYEQYF. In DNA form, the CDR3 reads TGTGCCAGCGGACTGGACAGGGCGTACGAGCAGTACTTC.

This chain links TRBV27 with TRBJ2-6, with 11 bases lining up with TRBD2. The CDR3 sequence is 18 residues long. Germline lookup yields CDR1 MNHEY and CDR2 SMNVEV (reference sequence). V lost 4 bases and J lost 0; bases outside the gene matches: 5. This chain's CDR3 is CASSWSSGGASGANVLTF. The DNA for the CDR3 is TGTGCCAGCAGTTGGAGTAGCGGGGGGGCCTCTGGGGCCAACGTCCTGACTTTC.

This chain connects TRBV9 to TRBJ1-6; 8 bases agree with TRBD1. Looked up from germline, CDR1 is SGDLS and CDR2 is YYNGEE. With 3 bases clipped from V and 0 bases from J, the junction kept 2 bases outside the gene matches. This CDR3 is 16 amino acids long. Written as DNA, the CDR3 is TGTGCCAGCAGCGGGGACAGGAGCTCCTATAATTCACCCCTCCACTTT. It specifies CASSGDRSSYNSPLHF.